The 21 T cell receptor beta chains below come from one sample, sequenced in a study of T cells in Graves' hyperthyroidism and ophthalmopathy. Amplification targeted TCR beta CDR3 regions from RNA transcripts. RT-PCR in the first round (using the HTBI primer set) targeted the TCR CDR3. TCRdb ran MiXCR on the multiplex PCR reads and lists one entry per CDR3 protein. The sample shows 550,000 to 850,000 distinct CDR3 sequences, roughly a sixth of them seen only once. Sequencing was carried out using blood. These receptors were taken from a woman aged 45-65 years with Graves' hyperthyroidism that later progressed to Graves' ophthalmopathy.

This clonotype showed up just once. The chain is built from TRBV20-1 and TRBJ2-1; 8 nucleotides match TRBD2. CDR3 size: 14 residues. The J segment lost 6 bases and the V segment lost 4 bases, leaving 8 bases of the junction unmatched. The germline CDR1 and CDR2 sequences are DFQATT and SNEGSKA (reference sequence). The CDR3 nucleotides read TGCAGTGCTATAGCGGGGCTCTCTGGCAATGAGCAGTTCTTC. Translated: CSAIAGLSGNEQFF.

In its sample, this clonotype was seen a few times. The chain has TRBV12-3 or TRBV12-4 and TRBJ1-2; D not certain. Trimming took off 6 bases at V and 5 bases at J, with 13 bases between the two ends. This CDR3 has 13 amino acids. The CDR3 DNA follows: TGTGCCAGCAGCCCGCTAGTTGGGTATGGCTACACCTTC. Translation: CASSPLVGYGYTF.

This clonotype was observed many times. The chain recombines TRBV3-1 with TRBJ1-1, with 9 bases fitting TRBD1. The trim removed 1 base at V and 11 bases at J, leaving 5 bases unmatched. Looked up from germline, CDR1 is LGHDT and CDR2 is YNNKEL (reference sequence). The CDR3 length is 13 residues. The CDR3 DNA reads TGTGCCAGCAGCCAAGGGGACAGGGTACGGGCTTTCTTT. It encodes CASSQGDRVRAFF.

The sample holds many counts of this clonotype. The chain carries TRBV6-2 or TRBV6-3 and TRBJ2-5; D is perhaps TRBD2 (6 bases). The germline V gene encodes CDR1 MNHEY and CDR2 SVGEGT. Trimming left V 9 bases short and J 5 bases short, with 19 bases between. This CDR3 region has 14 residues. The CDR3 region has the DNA TGTGCCAGTCTACCTCGACTAGTCACCGAGACCCAGTACTTC. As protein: CASLPRLVTETQYF.

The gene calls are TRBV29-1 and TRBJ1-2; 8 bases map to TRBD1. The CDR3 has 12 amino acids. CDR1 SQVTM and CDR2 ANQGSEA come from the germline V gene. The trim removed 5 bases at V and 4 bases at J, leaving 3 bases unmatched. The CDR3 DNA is TGCAGCGTTCAGGGGGCGGCCTATGGCTACACCTTC. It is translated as CSVQGAAYGYTF.

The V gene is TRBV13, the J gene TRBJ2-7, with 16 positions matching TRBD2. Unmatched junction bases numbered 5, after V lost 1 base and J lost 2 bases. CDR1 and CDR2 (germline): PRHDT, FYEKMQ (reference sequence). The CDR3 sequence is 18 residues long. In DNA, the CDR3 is TGTGCCAGCAGCTTAGAGGGACTAGCGGGGGGGCAGACCTACGAGCAGTACTTC. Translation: CASSLEGLAGGQTYEQYF.

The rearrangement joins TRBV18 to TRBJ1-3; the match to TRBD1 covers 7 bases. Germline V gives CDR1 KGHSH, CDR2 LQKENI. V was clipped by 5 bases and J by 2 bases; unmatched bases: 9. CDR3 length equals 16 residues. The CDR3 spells CASSTKTGTAGNTIYF. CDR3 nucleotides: TGTGCCAGCTCAACGAAAACCGGGACAGCTGGAAACACCATATATTTT.

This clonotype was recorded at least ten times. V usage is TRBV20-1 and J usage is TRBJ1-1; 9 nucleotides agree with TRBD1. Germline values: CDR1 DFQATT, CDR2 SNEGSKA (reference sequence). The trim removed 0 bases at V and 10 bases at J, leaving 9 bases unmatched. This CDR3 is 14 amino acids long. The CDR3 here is CSARDLIMDRGAFF. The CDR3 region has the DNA TGCAGTGCTAGAGATTTAATAATGGACAGGGGAGCTTTCTTT.

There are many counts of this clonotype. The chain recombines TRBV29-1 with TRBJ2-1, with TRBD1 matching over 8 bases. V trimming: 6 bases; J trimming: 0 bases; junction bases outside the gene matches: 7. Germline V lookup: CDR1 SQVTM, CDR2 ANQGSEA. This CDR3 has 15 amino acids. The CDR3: CSVPRGQRSYNEQFF. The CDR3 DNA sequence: TGCAGCGTACCCAGGGGGCAACGCTCCTACAATGAGCAGTTCTTC.

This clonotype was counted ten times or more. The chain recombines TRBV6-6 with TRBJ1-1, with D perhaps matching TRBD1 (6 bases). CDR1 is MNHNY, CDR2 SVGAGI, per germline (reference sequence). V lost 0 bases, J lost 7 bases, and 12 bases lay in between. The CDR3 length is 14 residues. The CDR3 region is CASSYSTGAGEAFF. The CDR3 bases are TGTGCCAGCAGTTACTCGACGGGGGCCGGTGAAGCTTTCTTT.

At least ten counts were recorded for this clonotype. The CDR3 coding sequence is TGCAGTGCTAGGGCCCCCACAGATACGCAGTATTTT. It yields the protein CSARAPTDTQYF. The rearrangement uses TRBV20-1 and TRBJ2-3; D unclear. With 3 bases removed from V and 2 bases from J, the gap between germline ends came to 6 bases. The CDR3 runs 12 residues. Germline V gene lookup returns CDR1 DFQATT and CDR2 SNEGSKA (reference sequence).

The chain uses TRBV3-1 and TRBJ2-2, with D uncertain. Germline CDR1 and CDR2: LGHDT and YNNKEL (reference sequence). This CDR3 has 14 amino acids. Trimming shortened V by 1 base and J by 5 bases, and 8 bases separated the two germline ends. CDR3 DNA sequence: TGTGCCAGCAGCCAAGTTGGGGTAACCGGGGAGCTGTTTTTT. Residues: CASSQVGVTGELFF.

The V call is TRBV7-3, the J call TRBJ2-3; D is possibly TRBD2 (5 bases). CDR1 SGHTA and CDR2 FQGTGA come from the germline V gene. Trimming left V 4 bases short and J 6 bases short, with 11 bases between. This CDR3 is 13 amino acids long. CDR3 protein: CASSSGLEDTQYF. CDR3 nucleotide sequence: TGTGCCAGCAGCTCTGGACTTGAGGATACGCAGTATTTT.

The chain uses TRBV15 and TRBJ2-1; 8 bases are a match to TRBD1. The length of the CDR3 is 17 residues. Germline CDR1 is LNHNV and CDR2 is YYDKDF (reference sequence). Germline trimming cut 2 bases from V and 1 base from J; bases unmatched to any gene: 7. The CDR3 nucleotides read TGTGCCACCAGCAGACCCGACAGGGGTGGTTCCTACAATGAGCAGTTCTTC. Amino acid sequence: CATSRPDRGGSYNEQFF.

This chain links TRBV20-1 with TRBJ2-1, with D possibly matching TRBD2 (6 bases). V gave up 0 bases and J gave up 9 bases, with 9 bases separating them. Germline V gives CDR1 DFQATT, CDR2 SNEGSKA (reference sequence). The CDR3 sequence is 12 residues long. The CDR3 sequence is CSARDVGGEQFF. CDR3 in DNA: TGCAGTGCTAGAGATGTGGGGGGTGAGCAGTTCTTC.

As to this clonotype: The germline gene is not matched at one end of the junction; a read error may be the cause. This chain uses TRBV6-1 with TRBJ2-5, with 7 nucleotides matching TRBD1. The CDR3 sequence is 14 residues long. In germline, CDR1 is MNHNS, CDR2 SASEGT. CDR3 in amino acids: CASSRGQFQETQHF. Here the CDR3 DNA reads TGTGCCAGCAGCCGGGGACAGTTCCAAGAGACCCAGCACTTC.

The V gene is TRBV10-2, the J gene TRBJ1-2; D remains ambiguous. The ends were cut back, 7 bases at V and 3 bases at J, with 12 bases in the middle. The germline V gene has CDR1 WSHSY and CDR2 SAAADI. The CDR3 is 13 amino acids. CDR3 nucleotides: TGCGCCAGCACCGCGGGTCCCGACTATGGCTACACCTTC. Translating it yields CASTAGPDYGYTF.

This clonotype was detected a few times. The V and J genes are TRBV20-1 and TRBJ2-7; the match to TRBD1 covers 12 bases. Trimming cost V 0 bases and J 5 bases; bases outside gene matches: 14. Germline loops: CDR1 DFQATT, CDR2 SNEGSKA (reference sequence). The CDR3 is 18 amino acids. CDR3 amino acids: CSARDRGGTGGLLDEQYF. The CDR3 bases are TGCAGTGCTAGAGATAGGGGGGGGACAGGGGGCCTCCTAGACGAGCAGTACTTC.

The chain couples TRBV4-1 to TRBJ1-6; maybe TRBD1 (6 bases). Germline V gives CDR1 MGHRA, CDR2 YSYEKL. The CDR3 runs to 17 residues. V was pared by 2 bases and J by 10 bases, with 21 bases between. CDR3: CASSQLDLGGHWSPLHF. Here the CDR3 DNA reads TGCGCCAGCAGCCAATTGGATCTCGGGGGGCATTGGTCACCCCTCCACTTT.

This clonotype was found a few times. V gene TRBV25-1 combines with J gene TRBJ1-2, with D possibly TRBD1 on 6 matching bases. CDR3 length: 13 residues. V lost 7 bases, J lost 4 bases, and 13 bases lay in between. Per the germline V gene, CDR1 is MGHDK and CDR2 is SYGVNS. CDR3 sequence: CASTGGEGYGYTF. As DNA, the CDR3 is TGTGCCAGCACCGGGGGCGAGGGCTATGGCTACACCTTC.

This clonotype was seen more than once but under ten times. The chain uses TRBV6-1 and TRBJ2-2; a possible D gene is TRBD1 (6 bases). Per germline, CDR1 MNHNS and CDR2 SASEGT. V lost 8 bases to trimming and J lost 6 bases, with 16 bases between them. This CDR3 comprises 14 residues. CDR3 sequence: CASEGGFVSGELFF. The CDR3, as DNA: TGTGCCAGCGAAGGGGGTTTTGTATCCGGGGAGCTGTTTTTT.